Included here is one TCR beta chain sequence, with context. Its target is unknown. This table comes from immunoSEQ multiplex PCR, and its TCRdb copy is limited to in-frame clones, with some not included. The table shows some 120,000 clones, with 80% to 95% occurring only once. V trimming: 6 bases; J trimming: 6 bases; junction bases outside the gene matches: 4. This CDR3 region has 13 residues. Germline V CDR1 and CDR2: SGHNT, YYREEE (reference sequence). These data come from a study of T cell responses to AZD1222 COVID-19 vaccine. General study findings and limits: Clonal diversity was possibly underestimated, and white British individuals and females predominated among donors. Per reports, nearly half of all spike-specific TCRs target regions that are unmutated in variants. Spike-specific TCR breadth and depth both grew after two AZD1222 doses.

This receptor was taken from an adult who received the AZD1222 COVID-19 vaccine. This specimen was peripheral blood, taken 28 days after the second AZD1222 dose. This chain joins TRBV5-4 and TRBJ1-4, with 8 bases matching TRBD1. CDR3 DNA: TGTGCCAGCACCGGACAGGGCGATGAAAAACTGTTTTTT. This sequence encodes CASTGQGDEKLFF.